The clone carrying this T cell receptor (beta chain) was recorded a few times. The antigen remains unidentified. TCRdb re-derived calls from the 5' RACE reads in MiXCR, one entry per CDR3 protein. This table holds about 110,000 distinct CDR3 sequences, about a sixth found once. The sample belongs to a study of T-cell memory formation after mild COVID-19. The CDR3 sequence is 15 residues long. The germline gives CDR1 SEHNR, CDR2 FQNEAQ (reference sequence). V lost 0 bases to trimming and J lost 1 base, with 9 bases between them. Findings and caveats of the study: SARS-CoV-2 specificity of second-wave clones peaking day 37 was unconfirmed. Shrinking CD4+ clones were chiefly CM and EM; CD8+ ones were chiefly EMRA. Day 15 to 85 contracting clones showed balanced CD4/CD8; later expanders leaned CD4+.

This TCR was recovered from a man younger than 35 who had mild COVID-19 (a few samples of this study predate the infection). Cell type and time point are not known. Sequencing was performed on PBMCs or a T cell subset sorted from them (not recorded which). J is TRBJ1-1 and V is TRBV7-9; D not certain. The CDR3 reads CASSLAVPWNTEAFF. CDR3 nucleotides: TGTGCCAGCAGCTTAGCAGTTCCCTGGAACACTGAAGCTTTCTTT.